These 29 T cell receptor beta chains were all obtained from the same sample, sequenced in a study of glioma-infiltrating T cells after dendritic cell vaccination (dated by TCRdb to about 2016). This specimen's time point label, interpreted: after dendritic cell vaccination, including at tumor progression/relapse. Library creation used the immunoSEQ multiplex PCR assay. Entries here come from immuneACCESS through TCRdb and include only in-frame sequences with V and J called. Some clones fail to appear in such tables; in the studies checked, an unresolved V gene covers under half of the shortfall, and the cause of the remainder is unknown. The sample table contains more than 70,000 clones; only one count was recorded for 80% to 90% of them. The ten largest make up 2% to 2.5% of the sample. The source was blood, collected after dendritic cell vaccination. These receptors originate from a human donor with glioblastoma.

The sample holds many counts of this clone. This sequence joins TRBV18 and TRBJ1-5, with TRBD1 matching 10 bases. The CDR3 length is 15 residues. The trim removed 3 bases at V and 2 bases at J, leaving 1 base unmatched. Germline lookup yields CDR1 KGHSH and CDR2 LQKENI. CDR3 region: CASSPTGGGNQPQHF. CDR3 coding DNA: TGTGCCAGCTCACCGACAGGGGGCGGCAATCAGCCCCAGCATTTT.

The chain uses TRBV4-1 and TRBJ1-1; 7 bases align to TRBD1. V dropped 3 bases and J dropped 7; count of bases not matched to a gene: 11. The germline V gene encodes CDR1 MGHRA and CDR2 YSYEKL. This CDR3 spans 15 amino acids. DNA for the CDR3: TGCGCCAGCAGCCACTCCCGAGGACAGGCAGGTGAAGCTTTCTTT. This encodes CASSHSRGQAGEAFF.

This clone showed up just once. The chain employs TRBV6-4 and TRBJ2-3, with D possibly being TRBD2 (5 bases). This CDR3 contains 14 residues. The germline V gene encodes CDR1 MRHNA and CDR2 SNTAGT. With 4 bases removed from V and 6 bases from J, the gap between germline ends came to 14 bases. CDR3 loop: CASSGAAGRDTQYF. CDR3 coding DNA: TGTGCCAGCAGTGGGGCTGCGGGTCGGGATACGCAGTATTTT.

The genes are TRBV19 and TRBJ2-1; TRBD2 matches 11 bases. From germline, CDR1 is LNHDA and CDR2 SQIVND (reference sequence). CDR3 length: 16 residues. V lost 4 bases and J lost 6; bases outside the gene matches: 8. The CDR3 region is CASSTKMGLAANEQFF. CDR3 DNA: TGTGCCAGTAGTACCAAAATGGGACTAGCGGCCAATGAGCAGTTCTTC.

The chain has TRBV10-2 and TRBJ2-5; tentatively, D is TRBD2 (6 bases). This CDR3 contains 15 residues. Germline CDR1 and CDR2: WSHSY and SAAADI. V lost 1 base, J lost 4 bases, and 13 bases lay in between. CDR3: CASSELAGSRETQYF. The CDR3 DNA sequence: TGCGCCAGCAGTGAGTTGGCGGGGTCCAGAGAGACCCAGTACTTC.

CDR3 loop: CASRPPGGRETQYF. DNA of the CDR3: TGTGCCAGCAGGCCACCGGGGGGAAGAGAGACCCAGTACTTC. The chain is built from TRBV6-5 and TRBJ2-5, with TRBD2 identical over 7 bases. The junction had 8 bases not matched to a gene; V was cut back by 6 bases and J by 4 bases. The CDR3 extends over 14 amino acids. CDR1 is MNHEY and CDR2 is SVGAGI in the germline V gene.

The J gene is TRBJ2-1, the V gene TRBV7-2; 9 bases match TRBD2. The CDR3 length is 15 residues. Trimming took 4 bases from V and 4 from J; bases not matched to a gene: 5. The germline gives CDR1 SGHTA, CDR2 FQGNSA. The CDR3 loop reads CASSSGLATYNEQFF. The DNA of the CDR3 is TGTGCCAGCAGCTCTGGACTAGCGACATACAATGAGCAGTTCTTC.

The chain uses TRBV4-1 and TRBJ1-4; D gene uncertain. Germline values: CDR1 MGHRA, CDR2 YSYEKL. This CDR3 is built from 13 residues. The V and J ends lost 4 bases and 4 bases respectively, with 7 bases between them. The CDR3: CASSPRVNEKLFF. The CDR3 nucleotides read TGCGCCAGCAGCCCCCGCGTTAATGAAAAACTGTTTTTT.

This clone was seen once. The gene calls are TRBV9 and TRBJ2-5, with D possibly TRBD2 on 6 matching bases. The better agreement between TRBJ2-7 and the DNA end casts doubt on the J call. CDR3 length: 14 residues. In germline, CDR1 is SGDLS, CDR2 YYNGEE. The CDR3 coding sequence is TGTGCCAGCAGCGCGGGACTTAACTCCTACGAGCAGTACTTC. Its protein product is CASSAGLNSYEQYF.

The chain has TRBV18 and TRBJ2-3, with 10 bases that match TRBD2. Per germline, CDR1 KGHSH and CDR2 LQKENI. The junction had 9 bases not matched to a gene; V was cut back by 6 bases and J by 0 bases. The CDR3 runs 17 residues. The CDR3 loop reads CASSPLLAGVSTDTQYF. The CDR3 DNA reads as TGTGCCAGCTCCCCGCTTCTAGCGGGAGTGAGCACAGATACGCAGTATTTT.

This clone was detected only a few times. The chain has TRBV2 and TRBJ2-1; the D gene is possibly TRBD2 (6 bases). CDR3 size: 15 residues. The V and J ends lost 6 bases and 6 bases respectively, with 18 bases between them. The germline gives CDR1 SNHLY, CDR2 FYNNEI. In DNA, the CDR3 is TGTGCCAGCAGCGAAACTAGCAGCGCACGCAATGAGCAGTTCTTC. It encodes CASSETSSARNEQFF.

The gene calls are TRBV2 and TRBJ2-1; a possible D gene is TRBD2 (6 bases). Trimming removed 5 bases at V and 7 bases at J, with 15 bases between. The CDR3 sequence is 14 residues long. CDR1 and CDR2 (germline): SNHLY, FYNNEI. CDR3 DNA sequence: TGTGCCAGCAGTCAGGAGGGAGGTTGGAATGAGCAGTTCTTC. Translated: CASSQEGGWNEQFF.

The chain recombines TRBV30 with TRBJ2-1, with 16 bases matching TRBD2. CDR1 and CDR2 from the germline V gene are GTSNPN and SVGIG (reference sequence). J gave up 3 bases and V 4 bases, and 27 bases lay outside the gene matches. This CDR3 has 24 amino acids. CDR3 sequence (DNA): TGTGCCTGGACGGGGCTCCGGCGACCGGGACTAGCGGGAGGGCCGAAGGGATTCTACAATGAGCAGTTCTTC. This codes for CAWTGLRRPGLAGGPKGFYNEQFF.

The chain links TRBV18 to TRBJ2-3, with D possibly being TRBD1 (7 bases). The CDR3 covers 14 residues. Germline V lookup: CDR1 KGHSH, CDR2 LQKENI. Between the trimmed V and J ends, which lost 5 bases and 4 bases, there was a span of 13 bases. The DNA of the CDR3 is TGTGCCAGCTCAACGGGCAGGGGGGCAGATACGCAGTATTTT. Residues: CASSTGRGADTQYF.

This chain uses TRBV7-2 with TRBJ2-1; tentatively, D is TRBD2 (5 bases). Germline V gives CDR1 SGHTA, CDR2 FQGNSA. The CDR3 sequence is 16 residues long. The V end was cut by 5 bases, the J end by 0 bases, with 14 bases between. The CDR3 DNA sequence: TGTGCCAGCAGCCCTGGACTCTCTAGCTCCTACAATGAGCAGTTCTTC. This translates into CASSPGLSSSYNEQFF.

The CDR3 sequence is CASQQGAIAEGYTF. The CDR3 DNA reads as TGCGCCAGTCAACAGGGGGCTATCGCAGAGGGCTACACCTTC. This sequence joins TRBV5-1 and TRBJ1-2; 9 bases match TRBD1. The V gene end was trimmed by 8 bases and the J gene end by 8 bases; junction bases not matched to a gene: 13. The CDR3 covers 14 residues. Germline V gives CDR1 SGHRS, CDR2 YFSETQ.

V and J are TRBV7-8 and TRBJ1-2; TRBD1 matches at 7 bases. Germline CDR1 SGHVS, CDR2 FQNEAQ. V dropped 3 bases and J dropped 2; count of bases not matched to a gene: 3. This CDR3 has 14 amino acids. The CDR3 DNA reads as TGTGCCAGCAGCTTCGGGACAGAGAACTATGGCTACACCTTC. This gives the protein CASSFGTENYGYTF. Combining the CDR3 with reference TRBV7-8 and TRBJ1-2 gives the whole variable domain GAGVSQSPRYKVAKRGQDVALRCDPISGHVSLFWYQQALGQGPEFLTYFQNEAQLDKSGLPSDRFFAERPEGSVSTLKIQRTQQEDSAVYLCASSFGTENYGYTFGSGTRLTVV.

This clone was recorded a few times. The rearrangement joins TRBV19 to TRBJ1-2; D may be TRBD1 (6 bases). Trimming took 6 bases from V and 10 from J, leaving 18 bases between them. The CDR3 contains 13 residues. Germline-derived CDR1 and CDR2 are LNHDA and SQIVND (reference sequence). CDR3 in amino acids: CASSETGQRAYTF. The CDR3 nucleotides are TGTGCCAGTAGCGAAACAGGGCAAAGGGCCTACACCTTC.

The chain couples TRBV27 to TRBJ2-7; TRBD1 aligns across 7 bases. CDR1 is MNHEY and CDR2 is SMNVEV in the germline V gene (reference sequence). V lost 6 bases, J lost 3 bases, and 2 bases stayed unmatched. The length of the CDR3 is 12 residues. DNA for the CDR3: TGTGCCAGCAGCCGGGACAGCTACGAGCAGTACTTC. It yields the protein CASSRDSYEQYF.

This clone was seen once. The V gene is TRBV5-4, the J gene TRBJ1-1; the D gene is possibly TRBD1 (6 bases). The CDR3 has 17 amino acids. V was shortened by 3 bases and J by 4 bases, with 22 bases between the two germline ends. Germline CDR1 SGHNT, CDR2 YYREEE (reference sequence). The CDR3 DNA reads TGTGCCAGCAGCTCTGAACTTGGGGGCAGGAGCGGCACTGAAGCTTTCTTT. Translation gives CASSSELGGRSGTEAFF.

This clone was seen just once. This chain joins TRBV2 and TRBJ1-3; 7 bases are a match to TRBD1. This CDR3 spans 14 amino acids. J was trimmed by 4 bases and V by 2 bases; bases with no gene match: 2. The germline CDR1 and CDR2 sequences are SNHLY and FYNNEI. The CDR3 sequence is CASSERGLGNTIYF. The CDR3 DNA reads as TGTGCCAGCAGTGAAAGGGGGCTCGGAAACACCATATATTTT.

This chain connects TRBV19 to TRBJ2-5, with a possible D match to TRBD1 (6 bases). This CDR3 is built from 14 residues. Trimming left V 2 bases short and J 2 bases short, with 9 bases between. CDR1 and CDR2 (germline): LNHDA, SQIVND (reference sequence). The CDR3 DNA sequence: TGTGCCAGTAGTATACAGGGGTGGCAAGAGACCCAGTACTTC. This translates into CASSIQGWQETQYF.

V is TRBV5-8 and J is TRBJ1-5; D unclear. This CDR3 has 15 residues. The germline V gene encodes CDR1 SGHTS and CDR2 YDEGEE. V gave up 4 bases and J gave up 3 bases, with 14 bases separating them. The CDR3 spells CASSLREVHNQPQHF. Written as DNA, the CDR3 is TGTGCCAGCAGCCTGAGGGAGGTGCACAATCAGCCCCAGCATTTT.

In DNA form, the CDR3 reads TGCGCCAGCAGCCAAGACAGGGGTGAGCAGTACTTC. Translated: CASSQDRGEQYF. The V gene is TRBV4-1, the J gene TRBJ2-7; TRBD1 is a possible D gene (6 bases). Trimming pared 0 bases from V and 7 bases from J, leaving 7 bases between. In germline, CDR1 is MGHRA, CDR2 YSYEKL. CDR3 length: 12 amino acids.

This clone was recorded only once. The J gene is TRBJ1-2, the V gene TRBV6-5, with D maybe TRBD1 (6 bases). Trimming removed 4 bases from V and 3 bases from J, with 15 bases in between. CDR3 size: 15 residues. Germline-derived CDR1 and CDR2 are MNHEY and SVGAGI. In DNA form, the CDR3 reads TGTGCCAGCAGTTCAAGATCGACAGGAGACTATGGCTACACCTTC. This sequence encodes CASSSRSTGDYGYTF.

This clone was counted a single time. V usage is TRBV5-6 and J usage is TRBJ2-1; 10 bases line up with TRBD1. Germline values: CDR1 SGHDT, CDR2 YYEEEE. The ends lost 4 bases at V and 3 bases at J; junction bases unmatched: 7. This CDR3 contains 16 residues. Here the CDR3 reads CASSPDGDRGYNEQFF. For the CDR3, the DNA is TGTGCCAGCAGCCCGGACGGGGACAGGGGCTACAATGAGCAGTTCTTC.

The chain is built from TRBV7-9 and TRBJ2-1, with D perhaps TRBD1 (5 bases). The CDR3 covers 12 residues. Germline V gives CDR1 SEHNR, CDR2 FQNEAQ (reference sequence). V shed 3 bases and J shed 7 bases, with 7 bases lying between them. As DNA, the CDR3 is TGTGCCAGCAGCTTCAAGGGGAATGAGCAGTTCTTC. It yields the protein CASSFKGNEQFF. Looking up the rest from reference TRBV7-9 and TRBJ2-1 gives the full variable domain: DTGVSQNPRHKITKRGQNVTFRCDPISEHNRLYWYRQTLGQGPEFLTYFQNEAQLEKSRLLSDRFSAERPKGSFSTLEIQRTEQGDSAMYLCASSFKGNEQFFGPGTRLTVL.

V and J are TRBV5-4 and TRBJ2-7; the match to TRBD2 covers 7 bases. V lost 5 bases, J lost 1 base, and 6 bases stayed unmatched. This CDR3 contains 14 residues. Germline V CDR1 and CDR2: SGHNT, YYREEE (reference sequence). In DNA form, the CDR3 reads TGTGCCAGCAGACCCGGGGGGAGGTCCTACGAGCAGTACTTC. This encodes CASRPGGRSYEQYF. Supplemented by reference TRBV5-4 and TRBJ2-7, the full variable domain reads ETGVTQSPTHLIKTRGQQVTLRCSSQSGHNTVSWYQQALGQGPQFIFQYYREEENGRGNFPPRFSGLQFPNYSSELNVNALELDDSALYLCASRPGGRSYEQYFGPGTRLTVT.

The V gene is TRBV5-1, the J gene TRBJ1-1; D is perhaps TRBD1 (5 bases). The CDR3 totals 11 residues. Germline V gene lookup returns CDR1 SGHRS and CDR2 YFSETQ. Trimming stripped 7 bases from V and 9 bases from J, with 13 bases between. In nucleotides, the CDR3 is TGCGCCAGCTCCCAACAGGAAAAAGCTTTCTTT. As protein: CASSQQEKAFF.